Listed here are 18 T cell receptor beta chains from one sample, sequenced in a study of blood T cell repertoires in COVID-19. The assay was immunoSEQ multiplex PCR, and TCRdb's table has in-frame clones only and misses some. Seen here are around 250,000 clones, approximately 83% observed once, and the top ten hold approximately 2%. Sequencing input: PBMCs or T cells enriched from blood (not recorded which). These receptors were collected from a woman aged 50 to 65 who had recovered from COVID-19.

This sequence joins TRBV4-2 and TRBJ1-5; weak D call: TRBD1 (5 bases). Germline CDR1 reads LGHNA; CDR2 reads YNFKEQ. V was shortened by 1 base and J by 2 bases, with 15 bases between the two germline ends. CDR3 length: 17 amino acids. CDR3 nucleotides: TGTGCCAGCAGCCAAGTAGGGCAGGGCATGGGCAATCAGCCCCAGCATTTT. It specifies CASSQVGQGMGNQPQHF.

The rearrangement links TRBV5-1 to TRBJ1-1; unclear D gene. The CDR3 runs 14 residues. Germline CDR1 SGHRS, CDR2 YFSETQ. Trimming pared 1 base from V and 1 base from J, leaving 8 bases between. CDR3 in amino acids: CASSLLGSNTEAFF. CDR3 bases: TGCGCCAGCAGCTTGCTGGGCTCGAACACTGAAGCTTTCTTT. The full variable domain, completed using reference TRBV5-1 and TRBJ1-1, is KAGVTQTPRYLIKTRGQQVTLSCSPISGHRSVSWYQQTPGQGLQFLFEYFSETQRNKGNFPGRFSGRQFSNSRSEMNVSTLELGDSALYLCASSLLGSNTEAFFGQGTRLTVV.

V gene TRBV20-1 combines with J gene TRBJ2-4, with D unresolved. This CDR3 region has 14 residues. The V and J ends lost 3 bases and 6 bases respectively, with 15 bases between them. The germline gives CDR1 DFQATT, CDR2 SNEGSKA (reference sequence). This chain's CDR3 is CSASALEGTNIQYF. CDR3 sequence (DNA): TGCAGTGCTAGTGCCCTAGAAGGAACAAACATTCAGTACTTC.

The gene calls are TRBV5-1 and TRBJ2-3; D is perhaps TRBD2 (6 bases). V lost 1 base and J lost 0, with 6 bases in between. CDR3 size: 14 residues. Looked up from germline, CDR1 is SGHRS and CDR2 is YFSETQ. The CDR3 is CASSLSGSTDTQYF. The CDR3, as DNA: TGCGCCAGCAGCTTGAGCGGGAGCACAGATACGCAGTATTTT.

The chain links TRBV6-5 to TRBJ2-7; 8 bases agree with TRBD1. The CDR3 contains 13 residues. V shed 7 bases, J shed 2 bases, and the junction held 4 bases outside the gene matches. Germline V lookup: CDR1 MNHEY, CDR2 SVGAGI. The CDR3 sequence: CASTRGLAYEQYF. CDR3 DNA: TGTGCCAGCACCAGGGGGCTTGCCTACGAGCAGTACTTC.

The V and J genes are TRBV12-3 or TRBV12-4 and TRBJ1-2, with D unclear. This CDR3 has 13 amino acids. Trimming took off 5 bases at V and 0 bases at J, with 7 bases between the two ends. The CDR3 nucleotides read TGTGCCAGCAGTCAACAAACTAACTATGGCTACACCTTC. Its protein is CASSQQTNYGYTF.

In this sample, this clone turned up once. A read error may account for a junction end that differs from germline. The rearrangement uses TRBV7-7 and TRBJ2-5; 13 nucleotides align to TRBD2. The CDR3 totals 17 residues. Germline V gives CDR1 SSHAT, CDR2 FNYEAQ (reference sequence). The CDR3 DNA sequence: TGTGCTAGCAGCTTGGGACTAGCGGGAAGCCCGGGAGAGACCCAGTACTTC. This translates into CASSLGLAGSPGETQYF.

This chain connects TRBV19 to TRBJ2-7; weak D call: TRBD2 (5 bases). Trimming removed 1 base from V and 0 bases from J, with 10 bases in between. The V gene's germline CDR1 is LNHDA and CDR2 SQIVND (reference sequence). The CDR3 sequence is 15 residues long. The CDR3 region has the DNA TGTGCCAGTAGTATAGTAGCGACTGCCTCCTACGAGCAGTACTTC. Its protein product is CASSIVATASYEQYF.

The CDR3 coding sequence is TGTGCCATCAGTGAAACCCGACAGCACTCTGGAAACACCATATATTTT. It is translated as CAISETRQHSGNTIYF. The chain links TRBV10-3 to TRBJ1-3, with D possibly being TRBD1 (5 bases). This CDR3 region has 16 residues. From germline, CDR1 is ENHRY and CDR2 SYGVKD. Trimming pared 3 bases from V and 0 bases from J, leaving 12 bases between.

This sequence joins TRBV7-2 and TRBJ2-1; 8 bases map to TRBD2. Germline V CDR1 and CDR2: SGHTA, FQGNSA. This CDR3 is 14 amino acids long. Unmatched junction bases numbered 7, after V lost 5 bases and J lost 7 bases. CDR3 amino acids: CASSGLATRNEQFF. Written as DNA, the CDR3 is TGTGCCAGCAGCGGACTAGCCACAAGGAATGAGCAGTTCTTC.

The chain joins TRBV11-2 to TRBJ2-7; 9 bases are shared with TRBD1. V shed 4 bases and J 3 bases; nucleotides not matched to a gene: 4. Germline CDR1 SGHAT, CDR2 FQNNGV. This CDR3 region has 14 residues. The CDR3 spells CASSSLTGGYEQYF. CDR3 DNA: TGTGCCAGCAGCTCCCTGACAGGGGGCTACGAGCAGTACTTC.

The chain carries TRBV10-3 and TRBJ1-2, with D possibly matching TRBD1 (6 bases). CDR1 is ENHRY and CDR2 is SYGVKD in the germline V gene. The V end lost 10 bases, the J end lost 5 bases, and 11 bases lay between the germline ends. This CDR3 comprises 11 residues. The CDR3 sequence: CANSQGYGYTF. CDR3 in DNA: TGTGCCAACAGCCAGGGGTATGGCTACACCTTC.

The chain uses TRBV18 and TRBJ1-1, with TRBD1 as a possible D gene (5 bases). The V gene's germline CDR1 is KGHSH and CDR2 LQKENI. Trimming took off 0 bases at V and 6 bases at J, with 14 bases between the two ends. The CDR3 is made up of 15 amino acids. The CDR3 here is CASSPPGVREAEAFF. The DNA of the CDR3 is TGTGCCAGCTCACCACCGGGGGTCAGGGAGGCTGAAGCTTTCTTT.

A few counts support this clone. The CDR3 nucleotides are TGTGCCAGCAGCTTATCCCGACCGGAGGGGACCCAGTACTTC. It translates to CASSLSRPEGTQYF. V is TRBV7-2 and J is TRBJ2-5; the D gene is possibly TRBD2 (6 bases). Germline values: CDR1 SGHTA, CDR2 FQGNSA. The CDR3 contains 14 residues. V dropped 2 bases and J dropped 7 bases, with 14 bases sitting between them.

The CDR3 reads CASSLAGQGAVYNSPLHF. CDR3 nucleotide sequence: TGCGCCAGCAGCTTAGCGGGACAGGGGGCTGTCTATAATTCACCCCTCCACTTT. The chain links TRBV5-1 to TRBJ1-6; 12 bases fit TRBD1. This CDR3 spans 18 amino acids. The germline gives CDR1 SGHRS, CDR2 YFSETQ. With 2 bases clipped from V and 3 bases from J, the junction kept 6 bases outside the gene matches.

The chain carries TRBV5-1 and TRBJ1-1, with D unclear. The V gene lost 4 bases and the J gene lost 1 base, with 17 bases spanning the gap. In germline, CDR1 is SGHRS, CDR2 YFSETQ. This CDR3 spans 16 amino acids. The CDR3 DNA reads as TGCGCCAGCAGCCCGACCCCTTTAGGAGCGAACACTGAAGCTTTCTTT. Its protein product is CASSPTPLGANTEAFF. Looking up the rest from reference TRBV5-1 and TRBJ1-1 gives the full variable domain: KAGVTQTPRYLIKTRGQQVTLSCSPISGHRSVSWYQQTPGQGLQFLFEYFSETQRNKGNFPGRFSGRQFSNSRSEMNVSTLELGDSALYLCASSPTPLGANTEAFFGQGTRLTVV.

This sequence joins TRBV3-1 (or the pseudogene TRBV3-2) and TRBJ1-2; D is ambiguous. V was cut by 0 bases and J by 1 base, with 6 bases left in between. The CDR3 extends over 14 amino acids. CDR1 and CDR2 from the germline V gene are LGHDT and YNNKEL (reference sequence). CDR3 sequence: CASSQDGVNYGYTF. The DNA of the CDR3 is TGTGCCAGCAGCCAAGATGGAGTTAACTATGGCTACACCTTC.

The genes are TRBV13 and TRBJ1-1, with D perhaps TRBD1 (6 bases). V lost 5 bases, J lost 0 bases, and 13 bases lay in between. Germline-derived CDR1 and CDR2 are PRHDT and FYEKMQ (reference sequence). The CDR3 runs to 15 residues. The CDR3 reads CASSEEGGLNTEAFF. The CDR3 coding sequence is TGTGCCAGCAGCGAAGAAGGGGGTCTGAACACTGAAGCTTTCTTT.